This T cell receptor beta chain came from a study of metastatic and nonmetastatic thyroid tumors. In the study overall: Patients with malignant and benign thyroid disease provided blood and tumor or nodule tissue, whose repertoires were compared. Study conclusions and caveats: The study reportedly found significantly higher TCR beta diversity in malignant thyroid tumors than benign nodules, in blood and tumor.

The CDR3 is made up of 16 amino acids. Unmatched junction bases numbered 12, after V lost 8 bases and J lost 6 bases. CDR1 is MNHNS and CDR2 is SASEGT in the germline V gene. The entire patient cohort was treatment-naive prior to thyroid surgery. Source study methods: A classifier of distant metastasis in papillary thyroid cancer was built from CDR3 differences (across clinicopathological groups). TCRdb recomputed clones from the PCR reads via MiXCR. These V and J calls derive from TCRdb rather than the authors' analysis. The sample has roughly 20,000 clones, 35% to 40% seen once. Notes on this clone: Antigen specificity is unknown.

The chain employs TRBV6-1 and TRBJ2-2; 10 positions agree with TRBD2. Sequences were obtained from tumor tissue. This TCR was recovered from a female donor with papillary thyroid cancer or a benign thyroid nodule (not recorded which). Some clones in this sample may be carry-over from other donors' samples. CDR3: CASHYRASGSSGELFF. As DNA, the CDR3 is TGTGCCAGCCATTACAGGGCTAGCGGGAGTTCCGGGGAGCTGTTTTTT.